Each of the 21 T cell receptor beta chains below was sequenced from the same sample in a study of Ad26.COV2.S vaccination and SARS-CoV-2 variants. Profiling relied on immunoSEQ multiplex PCR, and the TCRdb table lists in-frame clones only, not all of them. There are about 400,000 clones in the sample; over 80% occur only once, and more than 1.5% lies in the top ten. Treatment: around 19 received Ad26.COV2.S at low or high dose, single or two shots; roughly five received placebo; per-sample allocation not given. At day 63 after the first vaccine or placebo injection, samples were drawn. The source was peripheral blood, collected in a trial of Ad26.COV2.S vaccine versus placebo. All receptors come from a person between 18 and 65 years old who received the Ad26.COV2.S COVID-19 vaccine or a placebo.

The chain carries TRBV27 and TRBJ1-5; 8 nucleotides align to TRBD1. J gave up 3 bases and V 8 bases, and 3 bases lay outside the gene matches. The germline CDR1 and CDR2 sequences are MNHEY and SMNVEV (reference sequence). The CDR3 runs to 13 residues. The CDR3, as DNA: TGTGCCAGCTCGACAGGGGTCAATCAGCCCCAGCATTTT. Protein product: CASSTGVNQPQHF.

The chain is built from TRBV6-2 or TRBV6-3 and TRBJ1-2; D may be TRBD1 (5 bases). This CDR3 has 18 residues. Germline CDR1 and CDR2: MNHEY and SVGEGT. Trimming removed 0 bases from V and 0 bases from J, with 17 bases in between. This chain's CDR3 is CASSYSINRTDTNYGYTF. The CDR3 nucleotides are TGTGCCAGCAGTTACTCGATTAATAGGACGGACACTAACTATGGCTACACCTTC.

This chain links TRBV2 with TRBJ1-2; 9 positions agree with TRBD1. In germline, CDR1 is SNHLY, CDR2 FYNNEI. CDR3 length: 13 amino acids. V lost 8 bases to trimming and J lost 2 bases; unmatched junction nucleotides: 3. The CDR3 nucleotides are TGTGCCAGCCGGGACAGGGCCAACTATGGCTACACCTTC. Protein sequence: CASRDRANYGYTF.

The chain couples TRBV10-2 to TRBJ2-2, with 10 positions matching TRBD1. CDR1 and CDR2 (germline): WSHSY, SAAADI. The CDR3 contains 15 residues. The trim removed 6 bases at V and 2 bases at J, leaving 3 bases unmatched. The CDR3 region is CASRRDRGNTGELFF. CDR3 DNA: TGCGCCAGCAGAAGGGACAGGGGTAACACCGGGGAGCTGTTTTTT.

The chain recombines TRBV11-3 with TRBJ2-5; 7 nucleotides line up with TRBD2. The CDR3 is 14 amino acids. V shed 1 base, J shed 3 bases, and the junction held 2 bases outside the gene matches. Germline CDR1 reads SGHNT; CDR2 reads YENEEA. In nucleotides, the CDR3 is TGTGCCAGCAGCTTAGCTGCGGGGGAAGAGACCCAGTACTTC. This codes for CASSLAAGEETQYF.

The chain joins TRBV19 to TRBJ2-2, with D perhaps being TRBD1 or TRBD2 (6 bases each). V lost 5 bases and J 1 base, leaving 17 bases between the germline ends. The germline CDR1 and CDR2 sequences are LNHDA and SQIVND (reference sequence). The CDR3 contains 17 residues. CDR3 sequence (DNA): TGTGCCAGTAGTTCCAACGGTGGGGGGCTGAACACCGGGGAGCTGTTTTTT. It is translated as CASSSNGGGLNTGELFF.

J is TRBJ2-7 and V is TRBV28; D may match TRBD1 or TRBD2 (5 bases each). The V and J ends lost 3 bases and 3 bases respectively, with 9 bases between them. Per the germline V gene, CDR1 is MDHEN and CDR2 is SYDVKM. The CDR3 has 13 amino acids. In nucleotides, the CDR3 is TGTGCCAGCAGTTTGGGGGAATACTACGAGCAGTACTTC. Its protein is CASSLGEYYEQYF.

The J gene is TRBJ1-1, the V gene TRBV18; the D is unclear. V was clipped by 1 base and J by 0 bases, with 12 bases between them. Germline-derived CDR1 and CDR2 are KGHSH and LQKENI. The CDR3 loop spans 16 amino acids. The CDR3 region is CASSPQAKRMNTEAFF. The CDR3 DNA follows: TGTGCCAGCTCACCACAGGCGAAGCGGATGAACACTGAAGCTTTCTTT.

The chain has TRBV27 and TRBJ2-7; the match to TRBD1 covers 8 bases. Trimming removed 5 bases from V and 5 bases from J; junction bases left unmatched: 8. CDR3 length: 14 amino acids. Germline CDR1 is MNHEY and CDR2 is SMNVEV (reference sequence). This chain's CDR3 is CASSARDRLDEQYF. CDR3 nucleotide sequence: TGTGCCAGCAGTGCCCGGGACAGGTTAGACGAGCAGTACTTC.

The chain carries TRBV5-4 and TRBJ2-2; 8 nucleotides agree with TRBD2. This CDR3 spans 17 amino acids. Germline lookup yields CDR1 SGHNT and CDR2 YYREEE (reference sequence). V gave up 4 bases and J gave up 5 bases; unmatched junction bases: 13. The DNA for the CDR3 is TGTGCCAGCAGCAACGCGGGGCGGGGGGTGCCGACCGGGGAGCTGTTTTTT. Its protein product is CASSNAGRGVPTGELFF.

V and J are TRBV7-2 and TRBJ2-1; TRBD2 matches at 7 bases. The length of the CDR3 is 14 residues. V was pared by 0 bases and J by 4 bases, with 0 bases of the junction left unmatched. Germline V lookup: CDR1 SGHTA, CDR2 FQGNSA. CDR3 residues: CASSLAGGYNEQFF. CDR3 DNA: TGTGCCAGCAGCTTAGCGGGGGGGTACAATGAGCAGTTCTTC.

The CDR3: CAWSLGSGNTEAFF. Written as DNA, the CDR3 is TGTGCCTGGAGTTTAGGAAGCGGGAACACTGAAGCTTTCTTT. The chain links TRBV30 to TRBJ1-1; D is unclear. Germline V CDR1 and CDR2: GTSNPN, SVGIG (reference sequence). CDR3 size: 14 residues. The ends were cut back, 2 bases at V and 1 base at J, with 11 bases in the middle.

The V call is TRBV6-5, the J call TRBJ1-1; no definite D call. Trimming stripped 0 bases from V and 11 bases from J, with 13 bases between. Germline assignment: CDR1 MNHEY and CDR2 SVGAGI. This CDR3 is 13 amino acids long. CDR3 in DNA: TGTGCCAGCAGTTACTCTCGGGGAATGGGTGCTTTCTTT. Its protein product is CASSYSRGMGAFF.

This clone was seen just once. The chain carries TRBV5-6 and TRBJ1-6, with D possibly matching TRBD1 (5 bases). Per the germline V gene, CDR1 is SGHDT and CDR2 is YYEEEE. This CDR3 is built from 15 residues. V shed 4 bases and J shed 7 bases, with 15 bases lying between them. This chain's CDR3 is CASSVTEWVNSPLHF. In DNA form, the CDR3 reads TGTGCCAGCAGCGTGACAGAGTGGGTGAATTCACCCCTCCACTTT.

The chain is built from TRBV19 and TRBJ2-7, with D possibly being TRBD1 (6 bases). CDR1 and CDR2 from the germline V gene are LNHDA and SQIVND (reference sequence). This CDR3 spans 15 amino acids. V shed 2 bases and J shed 4 bases, with 15 bases lying between them. For the CDR3, the DNA is TGTGCCAGTAGTATAAAGGCAGGGCAGGGGTACGAGCAGTACTTC. Its translation is CASSIKAGQGYEQYF.

The rearrangement uses TRBV6-5 and TRBJ2-7; possible D gene TRBD2, 6 bases. The V gene's germline CDR1 is MNHEY and CDR2 SVGAGI. Trimming removed 8 bases from V and 3 bases from J, with 14 bases in between. The CDR3 covers 13 residues. The CDR3 protein is CASLRGEVYEQYF. CDR3 nucleotides: TGTGCCAGCCTTAGAGGGGAGGTCTACGAGCAGTACTTC.

This chain connects TRBV21-1 to TRBJ1-2; the table names TRBD1, a call not compared with the DNA. TRBV21-1 has pseudogene status. This CDR3 has 15 residues. CDR3 DNA sequence: TGTGCCAGCAGCAACCACGGCAGGTTGTGGGATGGCTACACCTTC. Residues: CASSNHGRLWDGYTF.

The genes are TRBV28 and TRBJ1-6, with D tentatively TRBD1 (6 bases). V lost 6 bases to trimming and J lost 9 bases, with 18 bases between them. CDR3 size: 15 residues. The germline CDR1 and CDR2 sequences are MDHEN and SYDVKM. The CDR3 loop is CASRNRVQPGSPLHF. The CDR3 DNA is TGTGCCAGCAGAAACAGGGTACAGCCTGGTTCACCCCTCCACTTT.

This rearrangement joins TRBV24-1 to TRBJ1-5, with a possible D match to TRBD1 (5 bases). Germline CDR1 is KGHDR and CDR2 is SFDVKD. V was pared by 5 bases and J by 7 bases, with 11 bases between. There are 13 residues in the CDR3. The CDR3 DNA is TGTGCCACCAGTGGACAGCCGGGGCAGCCCCAGCATTTT. Its translation is CATSGQPGQPQHF.

Only a few counts were recorded for this clone. This sequence joins TRBV28 and TRBJ2-7, with no clear D. CDR1 is MDHEN, CDR2 SYDVKM, per germline. The CDR3 has 18 amino acids. Trimming cost V 5 bases and J 0 bases, with 23 bases left between them. The CDR3 bases are TGTGCCAGCAGTCCCACCGGGCCCTTCCCACCTTCCTCCTACGAGCAGTACTTC. Amino acid sequence: CASSPTGPFPPSSYEQYF.

The chain couples TRBV3-1 (or the pseudogene TRBV3-2) to TRBJ1-1; D gene uncertain. This CDR3 contains 15 residues. Germline loops: CDR1 LGHDT, CDR2 YNNKEL (reference sequence). V lost 3 bases and J 5 bases, leaving 16 bases between the germline ends. The CDR3 loop is CASSQRPGSGTEAFF. Here the CDR3 DNA reads TGTGCCAGCAGCCAGAGACCGGGGAGCGGGACTGAAGCTTTCTTT.